One and the same sample provided the 21 T cell receptor beta chains below, sequenced in a study of cytomegalovirus exposure and HLA in healthy donors. The PCR made use of 60 Vbeta and 13 Jbeta primers. Clones were sequenced by immunoSEQ multiplex PCR, and TCRdb holds only the in-frame ones, with some missing. This table holds about 130,000 clones, around 80% found once. Specimen: PBMCs. These receptor sequences come from a man aged 25 to 40 in good health and CMV-seronegative.

CDR3 residues: CASSAGWDEQFF. As DNA, the CDR3 is TGTGCCAGCAGCGCGGGTTGGGATGAGCAGTTCTTC. The chain combines TRBV7-2 with TRBJ2-1, with D possibly matching TRBD2 (5 bases). The CDR3 has 12 residues. V was shortened by 5 bases and J by 8 bases, with 10 bases between the two germline ends. CDR1 SGHTA and CDR2 FQGNSA come from the germline V gene. Full variable domain (rest looked up from reference TRBV7-2 and TRBJ2-1): GAGVSQSPSNKVTEKGKDVELRCDPISGHTALYWYRQSLGQGLEFLIYFQGNSAPDKSGLPSDRFSAERTGGSVSTLTIQRTQQEDSAVYLCASSAGWDEQFFGPGTRLTVL.

The CDR3 reads CASSAGTDSNQPQHF. As DNA, the CDR3 is TGTGCCAGCAGCGCCGGGACTGATAGCAATCAGCCCCAGCATTTT. The chain is built from TRBV4-2 and TRBJ1-5, with D possibly being TRBD1 (5 bases). V was clipped by 5 bases and J by 0 bases, with 11 bases between them. Germline CDR1 reads LGHNA; CDR2 reads YNFKEQ. The CDR3 covers 15 residues.

The V call is TRBV25-1, the J call TRBJ1-2, with 8 bases lining up with TRBD1. The junction had 7 bases not matched to a gene; V was cut back by 6 bases and J by 4 bases. This CDR3 is built from 14 residues. Looked up from germline, CDR1 is MGHDK and CDR2 is SYGVNS. The CDR3 spells CASSTDREGYGYTF. In DNA, the CDR3 is TGTGCCAGCAGCACGGACAGGGAAGGCTATGGCTACACCTTC.

This chain joins TRBV27 and TRBJ2-3; TRBD1 is a possible D gene (6 bases). V was pared by 4 bases and J by 4 bases, with 12 bases between. This CDR3 has 14 amino acids. CDR1 and CDR2 (germline): MNHEY, SMNVEV (reference sequence). The CDR3 DNA follows: TGTGCCAGCAGTTCAGGGGATGGGGCAGATACGCAGTATTTT. It specifies CASSSGDGADTQYF.

V and J are TRBV27 and TRBJ2-3, with 7 bases that match TRBD2. The V gene's germline CDR1 is MNHEY and CDR2 SMNVEV (reference sequence). J gave up 0 bases and V 8 bases, and 8 bases lay outside the gene matches. The CDR3 is made up of 15 amino acids. Written as DNA, the CDR3 is TGTGCCAGCCAATTGGGGACTACTAGCACAGATACGCAGTATTTT. Encoded protein: CASQLGTTSTDTQYF.

The chain is built from TRBV6-5 and TRBJ2-7; D perhaps matches TRBD1 (5 bases). V shed 6 bases and J shed 0 bases, with 12 bases lying between them. This CDR3 is 14 amino acids long. Germline V gene data show CDR1 as MNHEY and CDR2 as SVGAGI. The DNA for the CDR3 is TGTGCCAGCAGCCCGACAGTCCTCTCCTACGAGCAGTACTTC. This gives the protein CASSPTVLSYEQYF.

The chain has TRBV27 and TRBJ2-7; no clear D gene. This CDR3 contains 14 residues. V was pared by 5 bases and J by 1 base, with 12 bases between. The germline V gene encodes CDR1 MNHEY and CDR2 SMNVEV (reference sequence). As DNA, the CDR3 is TGTGCCAGCAGTCGCGCGGTCGGGTCCTACGAGCAGTACTTC. This sequence encodes CASSRAVGSYEQYF.

This chain uses TRBV29-1 with TRBJ2-3; D is possibly TRBD1 (5 bases). V was trimmed by 6 bases and J by 0 bases, leaving 10 bases between them. Germline V lookup: CDR1 SQVTM, CDR2 ANQGSEA. The CDR3 runs 13 residues. CDR3 nucleotides: TGCAGCGTCGATGGACAAAGCACAGATACGCAGTATTTT. It is translated as CSVDGQSTDTQYF.

This clone appeared a few times. The rearrangement links TRBV29-1 to TRBJ2-1; 8 bases match TRBD1. After removal of 6 bases from V and 5 bases from J, the junction contained 6 bases not matched to a gene. CDR3 length equals 13 residues. From germline, CDR1 is SQVTM and CDR2 ANQGSEA. CDR3 protein: CSVIRGLHNEQFF. The CDR3 region has the DNA TGCAGCGTGATCAGGGGGCTACACAATGAGCAGTTCTTC.

This rearrangement joins TRBV7-2 to TRBJ2-7, with 9 bases fitting TRBD1. The CDR3 extends over 17 amino acids. Germline V CDR1 and CDR2: SGHTA, FQGNSA. The V gene end was trimmed by 4 bases and the J gene end by 1 base; junction bases not matched to a gene: 11. Written as DNA, the CDR3 is TGTGCCAGCAGCTCACTATTCGACAGGGGGTCTTCCTACGAGCAGTACTTC. It codes for CASSSLFDRGSSYEQYF.

Written as DNA, the CDR3 is TGTGCCAGCAACCGTGCCTATCAGGGAGGCAATGAGCAGTTCTTC. Protein sequence: CASNRAYQGGNEQFF. This chain connects TRBV6-5 to TRBJ2-1; TRBD2 is a possible D gene (6 bases). Trimming cost V 7 bases and J 6 bases, with 19 bases left between them. The germline V gene encodes CDR1 MNHEY and CDR2 SVGAGI. The CDR3 has 15 amino acids.

The gene calls are TRBV7-3 and TRBJ2-5, with D hard to call. Germline V gives CDR1 SGHTA, CDR2 FQGTGA. CDR3 length: 14 amino acids. V was shortened by 1 base and J by 8 bases, with 14 bases between the two germline ends. DNA of the CDR3: TGTGCCAGCAGCTTAAGTCATCTAGGAACCACCCAGTACTTC. This encodes CASSLSHLGTTQYF.

J is TRBJ1-1 and V is TRBV30, with a weak D call TRBD1 (5 bases). The CDR3 has 13 residues. From germline, CDR1 is GTSNPN and CDR2 SVGIG (reference sequence). V was cut by 5 bases and J by 6 bases, with 16 bases left in between. The CDR3 DNA reads as TGTGCCTGGGACCAACCGGGGGGATCTGAAGCTTTCTTT. Its translation is CAWDQPGGSEAFF. Filled out from reference TRBV30 and TRBJ1-1, the complete variable domain reads SQTIHQWPATLVQPVGSPLSLECTVEGTSNPNLYWYRQAAGRGLQLLFYSVGIGQISSEVPQNLSASRPQDRQFILSSKKLLLSDSGFYLCAWDQPGGSEAFFGQGTRLTVV.

This clone was detected a few times. V and J are TRBV13 and TRBJ2-2, with D hard to call. V was cut by 2 bases and J by 0 bases, with 4 bases left in between. The germline gives CDR1 PRHDT, CDR2 FYEKMQ (reference sequence). This CDR3 spans 14 amino acids. The CDR3 DNA reads TGTGCCAGCAGCTTAACTCCGAACACCGGGGAGCTGTTTTTT. This codes for CASSLTPNTGELFF.

As regards this clone: This sample includes further DNA sequences coding for the same CDR3. The chain employs TRBV2 and TRBJ2-7; 9 nucleotides line up with TRBD1. J gave up 4 bases and V 6 bases, and 4 bases lay outside the gene matches. The CDR3 spans 13 residues. Germline-derived CDR1 and CDR2 are SNHLY and FYNNEI. Written as DNA, the CDR3 is TGTGCCAGCAGGGGCGGACAGGGGTACGAGCAGTACTTC. Protein sequence: CASRGGQGYEQYF.

This rearrangement joins TRBV4-3 to TRBJ1-1; 8 nucleotides match TRBD1. V dropped 3 bases and J dropped 5; count of bases not matched to a gene: 14. This CDR3 comprises 17 residues. Germline V gives CDR1 LGHNA, CDR2 YSLEER. DNA for the CDR3: TGCGCCAGCAGCCAGTCGGGACAGGCTCCGCGGGAGACTGAAGCTTTCTTT. The encoded protein is CASSQSGQAPRETEAFF.

The chain combines TRBV7-8 with TRBJ1-2; possible D gene TRBD1, 6 bases. With 5 bases removed from V and 2 bases from J, the gap between germline ends came to 18 bases. The V gene's germline CDR1 is SGHVS and CDR2 FQNEAQ. The CDR3 has 16 residues. CDR3 in DNA: TGTGCCAGCAGCGCCCGGACAGCACTCCTCAACTATGGCTACACCTTC. Amino acids: CASSARTALLNYGYTF.

This clone came up once. This chain links TRBV13 with TRBJ1-1, with D uncertain. The CDR3 is 16 residues long. The germline gives CDR1 PRHDT, CDR2 FYEKMQ (reference sequence). Trimming removed 4 bases at V and 0 bases at J, with 15 bases between. The CDR3 bases are TGTGCCAGCAGCTCCGCAGGCCCGGGGATGAACACTGAAGCTTTCTTT. Protein product: CASSSAGPGMNTEAFF.

V is TRBV7-2 and J is TRBJ2-7; D is possibly TRBD2 (6 bases). This CDR3 region has 16 residues. The V end lost 2 bases, the J end lost 3 bases, and 17 bases lay between the germline ends. Germline lookup yields CDR1 SGHTA and CDR2 FQGNSA. The CDR3 coding sequence is TGTGCCAGCAGCTTATACGGGACTGGGGATTACTACGAGCAGTACTTC. Its protein is CASSLYGTGDYYEQYF. Using reference TRBV7-2 and TRBJ2-7 for the parts outside the CDR3, the full variable domain is GAGVSQSPSNKVTEKGKDVELRCDPISGHTALYWYRQSLGQGLEFLIYFQGNSAPDKSGLPSDRFSAERTGGSVSTLTIQRTQQEDSAVYLCASSLYGTGDYYEQYFGPGTRLTVT.

J is TRBJ2-7 and V is TRBV5-4; weak D call: TRBD2 (6 bases). Trimming removed 4 bases at V and 2 bases at J, with 13 bases between. The CDR3 length is 14 residues. The germline gives CDR1 SGHNT, CDR2 YYREEE (reference sequence). CDR3 region: CASSGRGSAYEQYF. DNA of the CDR3: TGTGCCAGCAGCGGCCGGGGGAGCGCCTACGAGCAGTACTTC.

The chain couples TRBV30 to TRBJ2-3; D unclear. The CDR3 consists of 17 residues. Germline loops: CDR1 GTSNPN, CDR2 SVGIG (reference sequence). The V end was cut by 4 bases, the J end by 0 bases, with 20 bases between. The CDR3 is CAWTPIRSFPSTDTQYF. CDR3 DNA sequence: TGTGCCTGGACCCCCATCCGCAGTTTCCCTAGCACAGATACGCAGTATTTT.